Only one count was recorded for the clone carrying this T cell receptor beta chain. Its antigen is not identified. Measured with immunoSEQ multiplex PCR; TCRdb has only the in-frame clones, and not every one. The table includes hundreds of thousands of clones, roughly 84% detected once. This sample was included in a study of shared clonotypes between healthy human individuals. Caucasian adults residing in Nashville, Tennessee made up all the donors. Study outcomes and limitations: What rarefaction showed was incomplete sorted-subset sequencing despite large depth.

Germline CDR1 and CDR2: MNHNS and SASEGT. The CDR3 consists of 13 residues. Between the trimmed V and J ends, which lost 4 bases and 4 bases, there was a span of 7 bases. Material: memory CD8+ T cells sorted from blood. The subset: CD45RO+ cells pooled with CCR7-negative TemRA cells. This chain joins TRBV6-1 and TRBJ2-2; D gene ambiguous. The origin of this receptor is a man aged 18 to 29 in good health. DNA for the CDR3: TGTGCCAGCAGTGTGGATTCCACCGGGGAGCTGTTTTTT. It is translated as CASSVDSTGELFF.